The 27 T cell receptor beta chains below all came from one sample that was sequenced in a study of CD8+ T cells in alopecia areata. In each case, RNA was isolated and then reverse transcribed into cDNA as the sequencing template. Libraries were prepared by immunoSEQ multiplex PCR; TCRdb keeps only in-frame clonotypes and omits some of them. The data contain around 120,000 clones, around 56% of them singletons. The treatment: oral pan-JAK inhibitor, 5-10 mg twice daily. The starting material was CD4+ T cells sorted from blood, obtained at week 4, from a patient treated with tofacitinib. These receptors came from a human donor with alopecia areata.

The genes are TRBV5-1 and TRBJ1-4; 8 bases map to TRBD1. Germline assignment: CDR1 SGHRS and CDR2 YFSETQ. The V segment lost 6 bases and the J segment 3 bases; nucleotides outside the gene matches: 4. The CDR3 is made up of 14 amino acids. The CDR3 DNA is TGCGCCAGCATCCTACAGGGGGCTAATGAAAAACTGTTTTTT. Translating gives CASILQGANEKLFF.

The chain is built from TRBV7-3 and TRBJ2-2; D assignment may be TRBD1 or TRBD2 (5 bases each). The CDR3 runs 14 residues. V gave up 3 bases and J gave up 4 bases, with 9 bases separating them. The V gene's germline CDR1 is SGHTA and CDR2 FQGTGA. CDR3 DNA sequence: TGTGCCAGCAGCTTGTCGGGGCTCACCGGGGAGCTGTTTTTT. This translates into CASSLSGLTGELFF.

V is TRBV27 and J is TRBJ2-7; either TRBD1 or TRBD2 may supply D (5 bases each). CDR1 and CDR2 (germline): MNHEY, SMNVEV (reference sequence). This CDR3 contains 10 residues. V gave up 9 bases and J gave up 2 bases, with 5 bases separating them. The CDR3 DNA reads TGTGCCAGGGGGGCCTACGAGCAGTACTTC. It encodes CARGAYEQYF.

The chain couples TRBV4-1 to TRBJ2-5; possible D gene TRBD1, 6 bases. Germline values: CDR1 MGHRA, CDR2 YSYEKL. V gave up 4 bases and J gave up 3 bases, with 15 bases separating them. This CDR3 spans 15 amino acids. The CDR3 spells CASSRTDSGEETQYF. In nucleotides, the CDR3 is TGCGCCAGCAGCCGGACGGACAGTGGTGAAGAGACCCAGTACTTC.

This CDR3 is CATRKTGITGELFF. In nucleotides, the CDR3 is TGTGCCACCAGAAAAACAGGGATTACCGGGGAGCTGTTTTTT. The chain joins TRBV15 to TRBJ2-2; maybe TRBD1 (6 bases). The V gene lost 6 bases and the J gene lost 5 bases, with 13 bases spanning the gap. This CDR3 comprises 14 residues. In germline, CDR1 is LNHNV, CDR2 YYDKDF (reference sequence). The full variable domain, rest sourced from reference TRBV15 and TRBJ2-2, is DAMVIQNPRYQVTQFGKPVTLSCSQTLNHNVMYWYQQKSSQAPKLLFHYYDKDFNNEADTPDNFQSRRPNTSFCFLDIRSPGLGDTAMYLCATRKTGITGELFFGEGSRLTVL.

The chain combines TRBV29-1 with TRBJ2-1, with 11 positions matching TRBD2. The CDR3 spans 17 residues. The germline gives CDR1 SQVTM, CDR2 ANQGSEA. V shed 4 bases and J 7 bases; nucleotides not matched to a gene: 15. Here the CDR3 DNA reads TGCAGCGTTGTAGGAACTAGCGGGAGTCTGGTTGGGAATGAGCAGTTCTTC. Translation gives CSVVGTSGSLVGNEQFF.

A note on this clone: Within the sample, other DNA sequences also encode this same CDR3. The rearrangement joins TRBV25-1 to TRBJ2-3, with unresolved D. Germline V gene lookup returns CDR1 MGHDK and CDR2 SYGVNS. CDR3 length: 12 residues. Trimming left V 4 bases short and J 6 bases short, with 8 bases between. For the CDR3, the DNA is TGTGCCAGCAGTGGAATCACCGATACGCAGTATTTT. As protein: CASSGITDTQYF. Complete variable domain (other parts from reference TRBV25-1 and TRBJ2-3): EADIYQTPRYLVIGTGKKITLECSQTMGHDKMYWYQQDPGMELHLIHYSYGVNSTEKGDLSSESTVSRIRTEHFPLTLESARPSHTSQYLCASSGITDTQYFGPGTRLTVL.

The rearrangement joins TRBV7-3 to TRBJ1-1, with D uncertain. The CDR3 length is 13 residues. Between the trimmed V and J ends, which lost 5 bases and 0 bases, there was a span of 7 bases. Germline V gene sequence: CDR1 SGHTA, CDR2 FQGTGA. The chain's CDR3 is CASSLHMNTEAFF. The DNA of the CDR3 is TGTGCCAGCAGCCTACACATGAACACTGAAGCTTTCTTT.

This clone was observed a few times. The chain joins TRBV5-1 to TRBJ2-5, with 13 nucleotides matching TRBD2. Germline-derived CDR1 and CDR2 are SGHRS and YFSETQ. The CDR3 contains 13 residues. Trimming removed 4 bases from V and 12 bases from J; junction bases left unmatched: 6. The CDR3 DNA is TGCGCCAGCAGCCCCGGGACTAGCGGGGAAAAGTACTTC. Protein product: CASSPGTSGEKYF.

The J gene is TRBJ1-1, the V gene TRBV25-1, with 7 bases that match TRBD1. V shed 4 bases, J shed 2 bases, and the junction held 16 bases outside the gene matches. The CDR3 has 18 residues. Germline V gene data show CDR1 as MGHDK and CDR2 as SYGVNS. The chain's CDR3 is CASSAGRYRGGRNTEAFF. The CDR3 region has the DNA TGTGCCAGCAGTGCGGGCCGGTACAGGGGAGGGAGAAACACTGAAGCTTTCTTT.

This clone was observed a handful of times. The chain recombines TRBV2 with TRBJ2-5; either TRBD1 or TRBD2 may supply D (5 bases each). This CDR3 spans 13 amino acids. V was shortened by 2 bases and J by 6 bases, with 10 bases between the two germline ends. From germline, CDR1 is SNHLY and CDR2 FYNNEI. The CDR3 protein is CASSEMGVQTQYF. For the CDR3, the DNA is TGTGCCAGCAGTGAAATGGGGGTACAGACCCAGTACTTC. The whole variable domain, filled in from reference TRBV2 and TRBJ2-5, reads EPEVTQTPSHQVTQMGQEVILRCVPISNHLYFYWYRQILGQKVEFLVSFYNNEISEKSEIFDDQFSVERPDGSNFTLKIRSTKLEDSAMYFCASSEMGVQTQYFGPGTRLLVL.

This clone appeared a single time. The J gene is TRBJ2-5, the V gene TRBV5-6; D is possibly TRBD2 (6 bases). The V end was cut by 3 bases, the J end by 5 bases, with 20 bases between. The CDR3 runs to 16 residues. Germline CDR1 is SGHDT and CDR2 is YYEEEE. The CDR3 DNA sequence: TGTGCCAGCAGCTCGCCTGGGACTCCTCATAAGGAGACCCAGTACTTC. Translation gives CASSSPGTPHKETQYF.

This sequence joins TRBV11-1 and TRBJ2-7; D unresolved. V was clipped by 4 bases and J by 1 base, with 14 bases between them. This CDR3 contains 15 residues. Germline V CDR1 and CDR2: SGHAT, FQDESV (reference sequence). CDR3 DNA: TGTGCCAGCAGCTCCCGCTCCTGGGGTTCCTACGAGCAGTACTTC. Its protein product is CASSSRSWGSYEQYF.

CDR3 sequence: CASSHDLGSGGYTF. CDR3 nucleotide sequence: TGTGCCAGCAGTCACGACCTAGGTTCGGGGGGCTACACCTTC. This chain links TRBV6-5 with TRBJ1-2; D uncertain. Germline CDR1 and CDR2: MNHEY and SVGAGI. The germline V and J ends were trimmed by 5 bases and 8 bases, with 18 bases remaining between them. This CDR3 spans 14 amino acids.

The CDR3 is CASSVPTTGELFF. DNA for the CDR3: TGTGCCAGCAGTGTGCCGACCACCGGGGAGCTGTTTTTT. The V call is TRBV6-1, the J call TRBJ2-2, with D hard to call. CDR1 MNHNS and CDR2 SASEGT come from the germline V gene. The CDR3 covers 13 residues. Trimming removed 4 bases from V and 4 bases from J, with 7 bases in between.

The genes are TRBV12-5 and TRBJ1-5; a possible D gene is TRBD1 (6 bases). The CDR3 covers 16 residues. Germline CDR1 reads LGHNT; CDR2 reads FRNRAP. V dropped 0 bases and J dropped 7 bases, with 16 bases sitting between them. The CDR3 DNA sequence: TGTGCTAGTGGTTTGGTCAGCGGGACAACAGGACAGCCCCAGCATTTT. It codes for CASGLVSGTTGQPQHF.

The DNA of the CDR3 is TGCGCCAGCAGCCAGATAATGAACACTGAAGCTTTCTTT. Protein product: CASSQIMNTEAFF. The genes are TRBV4-1 and TRBJ1-1; D unresolved. V was shortened by 3 bases and J by 0 bases, with 5 bases between the two germline ends. CDR1 and CDR2 (germline): MGHRA, YSYEKL. The CDR3 sequence is 13 residues long.

CDR3 DNA: TGCAGCGTTGCCCCGACAGGGGGGAATGGGGCCAACGTCCTGACTTTC. This sequence encodes CSVAPTGGNGANVLTF. The chain is built from TRBV29-1 and TRBJ2-6, with 9 bases lining up with TRBD1. The CDR3 covers 16 residues. Per germline, CDR1 SQVTM and CDR2 ANQGSEA. After removal of 4 bases from V and 3 bases from J, the junction contained 7 bases not matched to a gene.

The chain couples TRBV30 to TRBJ2-1; TRBD2 matches at 9 bases. Germline CDR1 is GTSNPN and CDR2 is SVGIG (reference sequence). V trimming: 0 bases; J trimming: 10 bases; junction bases outside the gene matches: 1. The CDR3 length is 12 residues. CDR3 in amino acids: CAWSVSGREQFF. The CDR3 region has the DNA TGTGCCTGGAGTGTAAGCGGGAGGGAGCAGTTCTTC.

The count of this clone is one. This chain links TRBV30 with TRBJ2-4; D is ambiguous. Germline CDR1 GTSNPN, CDR2 SVGIG (reference sequence). The CDR3 is 14 amino acids. The V and J ends lost 6 bases and 5 bases respectively, with 17 bases between them. CDR3 nucleotides: TGTGCCTGTGATACCCTCCGGCAGCAAAACATTCAGTACTTC. As protein: CACDTLRQQNIQYF.

V gene TRBV7-3 combines with J gene TRBJ1-2, with D possibly matching TRBD1 (5 bases). V shed 5 bases and J shed 4 bases, with 11 bases lying between them. From germline, CDR1 is SGHTA and CDR2 FQGTGA. This CDR3 spans 13 amino acids. CDR3 amino acids: CASSRDGGYGYTF. As DNA, the CDR3 is TGTGCCAGCAGCCGGGACGGGGGCTATGGCTACACCTTC.

The chain uses TRBV11-3 and TRBJ2-7, with D perhaps TRBD2 (7 bases). The CDR3 covers 14 residues. The V end lost 5 bases, the J end lost 3 bases, and 14 bases lay between the germline ends. Germline values: CDR1 SGHNT, CDR2 YENEEA. The CDR3, as DNA: TGTGCCAGCAGCATGGGGGGGCAGGGCTACGAGCAGTACTTC. The encoded protein is CASSMGGQGYEQYF.

There are a few counts of this clone. The chain joins TRBV5-1 to TRBJ2-5; 10 bases are shared with TRBD1. Germline V gene data show CDR1 as SGHRS and CDR2 as YFSETQ. V gave up 4 bases and J gave up 3 bases; unmatched junction bases: 9. The CDR3 runs 16 residues. The CDR3 region has the DNA TGCGCCAGCAGCCCCAGACAGGGGGCTCCTGAAGAGACCCAGTACTTC. Residues: CASSPRQGAPEETQYF.

The chain recombines TRBV4-1 with TRBJ2-3; 7 bases fit TRBD1. Germline V gene sequence: CDR1 MGHRA, CDR2 YSYEKL. V was clipped by 3 bases and J by 0 bases; unmatched bases: 6. This CDR3 region has 16 residues. The CDR3 DNA follows: TGCGCCAGCAGCCACCAGGGACAGTCTAGCACAGATACGCAGTATTTT. Its protein is CASSHQGQSSTDTQYF.

This clone has just a few counts. V and J are TRBV18 and TRBJ2-1, with 10 positions matching TRBD1. The germline gives CDR1 KGHSH, CDR2 LQKENI. The length of the CDR3 is 16 residues. Unmatched junction bases numbered 4, after V lost 0 bases and J lost 5 bases. The CDR3 nucleotides read TGTGCCAGCTCACCACCCGGACAGGGGGGCCACAATGAGCAGTTCTTC. Its protein product is CASSPPGQGGHNEQFF.

This clone was detected only a few times. The chain has TRBV29-1 and TRBJ2-1, with D perhaps TRBD2 (6 bases). V lost 3 bases to trimming and J lost 0 bases, with 21 bases between them. Germline CDR1 is SQVTM and CDR2 is ANQGSEA. The CDR3 is 18 residues long. The CDR3 coding sequence is TGCAGCGTTGATAGTGGGCTAGCGCTCGACAGCTCCTACAATGAGCAGTTCTTC. Translated, it gives CSVDSGLALDSSYNEQFF.

This clone was recorded a few times. Other DNA sequences in this sample translate to the same CDR3. The genes are TRBV29-1 and TRBJ1-4; D ambiguous. The CDR3 runs to 13 residues. The ends were cut back, 5 bases at V and 0 bases at J, with 7 bases in the middle. Germline V lookup: CDR1 SQVTM, CDR2 ANQGSEA. CDR3 protein: CSVRLTTNEKLFF. The CDR3 bases are TGCAGCGTTCGACTTACAACTAATGAAAAACTGTTTTTT. Supplemented by reference TRBV29-1 and TRBJ1-4, the full variable domain reads SAVISQKPSRDICQRGTSLTIQCQVDSQVTMMFWYRQQPGQSLTLIATANQGSEATYESGFVIDKFPISRPNLTFSTLTVSNMSPEDSSIYLCSVRLTTNEKLFFGSGTQLSVL.